This entry lists 14 T cell receptor beta chains sequenced from one sample in a study of PD-1 blockade in classical Hodgkin lymphoma. Each and every patient relapsed after autologous stem cell transplantation, and patients got differing brentuximab vedotin exposure. Assay: immunoSEQ multiplex PCR; the TCRdb copy retains only in-frame clones and omits some. The sample yields around 20,000 clones, roughly 89% seen once. Sequencing was performed on peripheral blood mononuclear cells (PBMCs), taken before the second cycle of nivolumab. These receptors all stem from a human donor with classical Hodgkin lymphoma.

CDR3 DNA: TGTGCCAGCAGCCCGGCCACGGGGGGCTATGGCTACACCTTC. It encodes CASSPATGGYGYTF. This chain connects TRBV5-5 to TRBJ1-2, with a weak D call TRBD1 (5 bases). This CDR3 region has 14 residues. CDR1 and CDR2 from the germline V gene are SGHKS and YYEKEE (reference sequence). Trimming cost V 4 bases and J 4 bases, with 14 bases left between them.

CDR3 bases: TGTGCCAGCAGTGACCTCGGGACAGGCCCTTTGGGCTACACCTTC. It is translated as CASSDLGTGPLGYTF. This sequence joins TRBV6-1 and TRBJ1-2; 8 bases align to TRBD1. The CDR3 is made up of 15 amino acids. The germline V gene has CDR1 MNHNS and CDR2 SASEGT. V lost 3 bases, J lost 8 bases, and 11 bases stayed unmatched.

The J gene is TRBJ1-5, the V gene TRBV7-9; D remains unclear. The CDR3 runs 13 residues. The V gene lost 2 bases and the J gene lost 5 bases, with 7 bases spanning the gap. Germline CDR1 reads SEHNR; CDR2 reads FQNEAQ (reference sequence). CDR3: CASSLSGDQPQHF. DNA of the CDR3: TGTGCCAGCAGCTTATCCGGGGATCAGCCCCAGCATTTT.

The J gene is TRBJ2-3, the V gene TRBV7-9, with TRBD1 as a possible D gene (6 bases). This CDR3 comprises 15 residues. CDR1 and CDR2 (germline): SEHNR, FQNEAQ (reference sequence). V lost 5 bases and J 2 bases, leaving 14 bases between the germline ends. The CDR3 DNA follows: TGTGCCAGCAGCCTCTACCGGGACACCACAGATACGCAGTATTTT. Protein sequence: CASSLYRDTTDTQYF.

V usage is TRBV5-1 and J usage is TRBJ1-2, with a tentative D call TRBD1 (5 bases). The CDR3 is 17 amino acids. V was clipped by 1 base and J by 4 bases, with 20 bases between them. Germline CDR1 and CDR2: SGHRS and YFSETQ. CDR3 in amino acids: CASSLMAGFDGGYGYTF. The CDR3 nucleotides read TGCGCCAGCAGCTTGATGGCAGGGTTCGATGGGGGCTATGGCTACACCTTC.

The chain employs TRBV7-3 and TRBJ2-3, with unresolved D. Germline values: CDR1 SGHTA, CDR2 FQGTGA. V dropped 4 bases and J dropped 5 bases, with 10 bases sitting between them. The CDR3 sequence is 13 residues long. CDR3 sequence (DNA): TGTGCCAGCAGCTCTTGGCTGGGAGATACGCAGTATTTT. This encodes CASSSWLGDTQYF.

This chain connects TRBV14 to TRBJ2-3, with 7 bases fitting TRBD1. Looked up from germline, CDR1 is SGHDN and CDR2 is FVKESK. The CDR3 is 16 residues long. V shed 3 bases, J shed 0 bases, and the junction held 6 bases outside the gene matches. The CDR3 DNA is TGTGCCAGCAGCCACGAAACAGGGGCGAGCACAGATACGCAGTATTTT. Translated, it gives CASSHETGASTDTQYF. Combining the CDR3 with reference TRBV14 and TRBJ2-3 gives the whole variable domain EAGVTQFPSHSVIEKGQTVTLRCDPISGHDNLYWYRRVMGKEIKFLLHFVKESKQDESGMPNNRFLAERTGGTYSTLKVQPAELEDSGVYFCASSHETGASTDTQYFGPGTRLTVL.

This rearrangement joins TRBV5-1 to TRBJ1-5, with D maybe TRBD1 (6 bases). V was pared by 0 bases and J by 1 base, with 11 bases between. Germline CDR1 reads SGHRS; CDR2 reads YFSETQ. The CDR3 extends over 16 amino acids. The CDR3 here is CASSLDGRGSNQPQHF. In DNA, the CDR3 is TGCGCCAGCAGCTTGGACGGGAGGGGGAGCAATCAGCCCCAGCATTTT.

The rearrangement links TRBV18 to TRBJ2-7, with D perhaps matching TRBD1 or TRBD2 (5 bases each). Germline CDR1 reads KGHSH; CDR2 reads LQKENI. There are 14 residues in the CDR3. V was shortened by 3 bases and J by 3 bases, with 12 bases between the two germline ends. CDR3 loop: CASSPPGPLYEQYF. The CDR3 coding sequence is TGTGCCAGCTCACCCCCGGGACCCCTCTACGAGCAGTACTTC.

This clone has just one count. The chain joins TRBV7-8 to TRBJ2-5, with a weak D call TRBD2 (6 bases). Trimming pared 3 bases from V and 2 bases from J, leaving 10 bases between. CDR1 SGHVS and CDR2 FQNEAQ come from the germline V gene. The CDR3 sequence is 14 residues long. Here the CDR3 reads CASSFSGSQETQYF. Written as DNA, the CDR3 is TGTGCCAGCAGCTTTAGCGGTTCTCAAGAGACCCAGTACTTC.

The rearrangement joins TRBV12-5 to TRBJ1-4; D is unresolved. The CDR3 runs to 14 residues. Germline CDR1 is LGHNT and CDR2 is FRNRAP. V was shortened by 1 base and J by 8 bases, with 11 bases between the two germline ends. In DNA form, the CDR3 reads TGTGCTAGTGGTTTGGGAAACGGACGGGAAAAACTGTTTTTT. Translation: CASGLGNGREKLFF.

The chain links TRBV5-1 to TRBJ2-6, with no clear D. The V and J ends lost 4 bases and 3 bases respectively, with 14 bases between them. The germline V gene encodes CDR1 SGHRS and CDR2 YFSETQ. The CDR3 extends over 16 amino acids. The CDR3 nucleotides read TGCGCCAGCAGCCCGGACGGGTTCGGTGGGGCCAACGTCCTGACTTTC. It encodes CASSPDGFGGANVLTF.

This clone counts as medium-sized (0.01 to 0.1%). V and J are TRBV7-3 and TRBJ2-1, with 7 bases that match TRBD2. CDR3 length: 16 amino acids. V gave up 5 bases and J gave up 3 bases; unmatched junction bases: 10. Per germline, CDR1 SGHTA and CDR2 FQGTGA. The CDR3 coding sequence is TGTGCCAGCAGCCCCCTCAGCGGGGAAGACTACAATGAGCAGTTCTTC. This codes for CASSPLSGEDYNEQFF. The full variable domain, rest sourced from reference TRBV7-3 and TRBJ2-1, is GAGVSQTPSNKVTEKGKYVELRCDPISGHTALYWYRQSLGQGPEFLIYFQGTGAADDSGLPNDRFFAVRPEGSVSTLKIQRTERGDSAVYLCASSPLSGEDYNEQFFGPGTRLTVL.

A note on this clone: This clone may be a read error of a much larger clone one base away. The J gene is TRBJ2-3, the V gene TRBV5-1; 7 bases are shared with TRBD1. The CDR3 sequence is 19 residues long. CDR1 and CDR2 from the germline V gene are SGHRS and YFSETQ. V was pared by 8 bases and J by 0 bases, with 21 bases of the junction left unmatched. The CDR3 loop is CASNPDRWRVGPSTDTQYF. The CDR3 DNA is TGCGCCAGTAACCCGGACAGGTGGCGAGTTGGTCCTAGCACAGATACGCAGTATTTT. Based on the CDR3 plus reference TRBV5-1 and TRBJ2-3, the full variable domain is KAGVTQTPRYLIKTRGQQVTLSCSPISGHRSVSWYQQTPGQGLQFLFEYFSETQRNKGNFPGRFSGRQFSNSRSEMNVSTLELGDSALYLCASNPDRWRVGPSTDTQYFGPGTRLTVL.